Listed here are 24 T cell receptor beta chains from one sample, sequenced in a study of tumor and adjacent non-tumor tissue in lung cancer. Three rounds of nested PCR, following a modified ARM-PCR protocol, produced the TCRbeta library. TCRdb re-called the multiplex PCR reads with MiXCR, one entry per CDR3 protein. The sample includes 100,000 to 120,000 distinct CDR3 sequences, over 75% of them seen just once. The template was RNA from unsorted bulk tissue. The material sequenced was lung tumor tissue. Receptors were obtained from a man between 65 and 85 years old with non-small cell lung cancer.

The chain employs TRBV6-6 and TRBJ2-7; TRBD1 might be the D (7 bases). CDR3 length: 14 amino acids. Deletions cut 11 bases from V and 0 bases from J, with 17 bases between. The germline V gene encodes CDR1 MNHNY and CDR2 SVGAGI (reference sequence). CDR3 in DNA: TGTGCCGGTGTTGCAGGGGGGATCTCCTACGAGCAGTACTTC. This sequence encodes CAGVAGGISYEQYF.

To note about this clonotype: The junction departs from the called germline gene at one end, perhaps through a read error. The chain links TRBV11-1 to TRBJ2-1; 10 bases match TRBD1. The germline gives CDR1 SGHAT, CDR2 FQDESV (reference sequence). The CDR3 loop spans 16 amino acids. CDR3 region: CASSPQPGQGPHEQLF. CDR3 coding DNA: TGTGCCAGCAGCCCCCAGCCGGGACAGGGGCCGCATGAGCAGCTCTTC.

A remark on this clonotype: Germline is not matched at one junction end, which may reflect a read error. J is TRBJ2-5 and V is TRBV4-1; D is unclear. Germline assignment: CDR1 MGHRA and CDR2 YSYEKL. The CDR3 totals 15 residues. The CDR3 loop reads CASSQDQLSIETKYF. The DNA of the CDR3 is TGCGCCAGCAGCCAAGATCAACTATCTATCGAGACCAAGTATTTC.

Turning to this clonotype: A much larger clone sits a single nucleotide away, making a read error possible. V is TRBV7-9 and J is TRBJ1-1, with 7 bases lining up with TRBD1. CDR3 length equals 13 residues. J gave up 4 bases and V 8 bases, and 7 bases lay outside the gene matches. Germline CDR1 is SEHNR and CDR2 is FQNEAQ (reference sequence). The CDR3 loop is CASRSSGGTEAFF. CDR3 bases: TGTGCCAGCCGCTCATCAGGGGGCACTGAAGCTTTCTTT.

The chain couples TRBV6-5 to TRBJ2-5; D ambiguous. Trimming took 4 bases from V and 4 from J, leaving 7 bases between them. Per germline, CDR1 MNHEY and CDR2 SVGAGI. This CDR3 has 12 amino acids. This chain's CDR3 is CASSSAGETQYF. The CDR3 DNA reads TGTGCCAGCAGTTCCGCTGGAGAGACCCAGTACTTC.

The chain has TRBV4-3 and TRBJ2-2; 7 bases map to TRBD2. V lost 4 bases and J lost 7; bases outside the gene matches: 18. From germline, CDR1 is LGHNA and CDR2 YSLEER. The length of the CDR3 is 18 residues. CDR3 bases: TGCGCCAGCAGCCCAGAAGTCCTCCTAGCGGAAGTGGGCGGGGAGCTGTTTTTT. This sequence encodes CASSPEVLLAEVGGELFF.

In the case of this clonotype: The CDR3 does not close with the conserved phenylalanine or tryptophan, likely indicating a read error. It is unclear where the CDR3 begins or ends on the DNA, so no DNA is shown, and the CDR3 is as TCRdb lists it. The rearrangement links TRBV29-1 to TRBJ2-5; whether TRBD1, the table's D call, matches the DNA was not checked. Germline values: CDR1 SQVTM, CDR2 ANQGSEA. The CDR3 is 12 residues long, counting both termini. The CDR3 sequence: CSVRGLPAYTYL.

With regard to this clonotype: A read error may account for a junction end that differs from germline. The chain combines TRBV6-5 with TRBJ2-5, with TRBD1 matching over 9 bases. This CDR3 has 17 amino acids. Germline CDR1 reads MNHEY; CDR2 reads SVGAGI. DNA of the CDR3: TGTGCCAGCAGTTCCGCCGGGACAGGGTTCCCATATGAGACCCCGTACTTC. Amino acid sequence: CASSSAGTGFPYETPYF.

As to this clonotype: The junction shows a germline mismatch at one end, possibly a read error. This chain uses TRBV5-4 with TRBJ2-5; D remains ambiguous. Germline CDR1 is SGHNT and CDR2 is YYREEE (reference sequence). This CDR3 is built from 15 residues. The CDR3 sequence: CVSSLVTEELWTQYF. The CDR3 DNA is TGTGTCAGCAGCTTGGTGACTGAGGAACTCTGGACCCAGTACTTC.

As concerns this clonotype: An end of the junction does not agree with germline; a read error may underlie this. This rearrangement joins TRBV5-4 to TRBJ1-1; 10 bases are shared with TRBD1. The CDR3 runs 16 residues. The germline gives CDR1 SGHNT, CDR2 YYREEE (reference sequence). The CDR3 DNA is TGTGCCAGCAGGCCGACAGGGGGCAGGATGAACACTGAAGCCCTCTTT. Protein sequence: CASRPTGGRMNTEALF.

This clonotype was seen at least ten times. As DNA, the CDR3 is TGTGCCAGCAGCTCCGGGACAGGGTTGACCGGGGAGCTGTTTTTT. Translating gives CASSSGTGLTGELFF. The rearrangement joins TRBV5-6 to TRBJ2-2; 9 nucleotides match TRBD1. V trimming: 3 bases; J trimming: 5 bases; junction bases outside the gene matches: 5. The length of the CDR3 is 15 residues. CDR1 is SGHDT, CDR2 YYEEEE, per germline. Based on the CDR3 plus reference TRBV5-6 and TRBJ2-2, the full variable domain is DAGVTQSPTHLIKTRGQQVTLRCSPKSGHDTVSWYQQALGQGPQFIFQYYEEEERQRGNFPDRFSGHQFPNYSSELNVNALLLGDSALYLCASSSGTGLTGELFFGEGSRLTVL.

The V gene is TRBV4-1, the J gene TRBJ1-6; D gene ambiguous. The CDR3 totals 17 residues. V lost 3 bases and J 0 bases, leaving 12 bases between the germline ends. Per the germline V gene, CDR1 is MGHRA and CDR2 is YSYEKL. CDR3 region: CASSQVAISSYNSPLHF. The CDR3 bases are TGCGCCAGCAGCCAGGTCGCCATTAGCTCCTATAATTCACCCCTCCACTTT.

Points on this clonotype: The junction does not match germline at one end; this may be a read error. The chain carries TRBV12-3 or TRBV12-4 and TRBJ2-5; D perhaps matches TRBD2 (5 bases). The CDR3 has 20 residues. The CDR3 is CTSRKSDHPTSGLPQETQYF. In nucleotides, the CDR3 is TGTACCAGCAGAAAAAGCGACCACCCAACTAGTGGGCTTCCCCAGGAGACCCAGTACTTC.

V usage is TRBV19 and J usage is TRBJ2-1; 12 bases are shared with TRBD2. This CDR3 has 17 residues. CDR1 and CDR2 (germline): LNHDA, SQIVND (reference sequence). With 6 bases clipped from V and 5 bases from J, the junction kept 11 bases outside the gene matches. The CDR3 DNA reads TGTGCCAGTAGGCAACTCCCCCTAGCGGGGGGGAACAATGAGCAGTTCTTC. It encodes CASRQLPLAGGNNEQFF.

With regard to this clonotype: Compared with germline, one end of the junction differs, possibly owing to a read error. V and J are TRBV11-2 and TRBJ2-1; tentative D call: TRBD2 (6 bases). The germline V gene encodes CDR1 SGHAT and CDR2 FQNNGV. The CDR3 has 18 residues. CDR3 coding DNA: TGTGACAGCAGCTTACATGTGCGGGACTGGGCCTCCCAGAATGAGCAGTTCTTC. Translating it yields CDSSLHVRDWASQNEQFF.

This clonotype has only one observation. A clone one base away is much larger, so this may be a read error. J is TRBJ1-1 and V is TRBV28; TRBD1 matches 9 bases. Germline CDR1 MDHEN, CDR2 SYDVKM. The CDR3 extends over 16 amino acids. This chain's CDR3 is CASRPPQGASGTEALF. The DNA of the CDR3 is TGTGCCAGCAGACCCCCACAGGGGGCCTCCGGCACTGAAGCTTTATTT.

The J gene is TRBJ1-1, the V gene TRBV6-5; the match to TRBD1 covers 12 bases. Germline CDR1 is MNHEY and CDR2 is SVGAGI. The length of the CDR3 is 12 residues. The CDR3 region has the DNA TGTGCGAGCTCCGGGACAGGGGGCAAAACTTTCTTT. It specifies CASSGTGGKTFF.

This clonotype came up a few times. This sequence joins TRBV29-1 and TRBJ2-7; no definite D call. Germline lookup yields CDR1 SQVTM and CDR2 ANQGSEA. The CDR3 is made up of 16 amino acids. CDR3 DNA: TGCAGGGTCGTCAGCCCCCCGGGTCAGATATCCTACGAGCAGTACTTC. As protein: CRVVSPPGQISYEQYF.

Of note for this clonotype: Since no conserved phenylalanine or tryptophan closes the CDR3, a read error is the likely cause. J is TRBJ2-3 and V is TRBV11-3, with D possibly TRBD2 on 5 matching bases. In germline, CDR1 is SGHNT, CDR2 YENEEA. There are 14 residues in the CDR3. CDR3 protein: CQHRREVSTDTQYL. The DNA for the CDR3 is TGCCAGCACCGTCGGGAAGTAAGCACAGATACGCAGTATTTG.

This clonotype is medium-sized (0.01 to 0.1%) in the sample. The rearrangement links TRBV6-1 to TRBJ2-1; possibly TRBD1 for D (5 bases). CDR3 size: 17 residues. The V gene lost 7 bases and the J gene lost 8 bases, with 27 bases spanning the gap. Germline assignment: CDR1 MNHNS and CDR2 SASEGT. CDR3: CASTNIGSQGLVDEQFF. Written as DNA, the CDR3 is TGTGCCAGCACCAATATCGGGTCGCAGGGATTGGTCGATGAGCAGTTCTTC.

The rearrangement uses TRBV20-1 and TRBJ1-5; possible D gene TRBD1, 6 bases. The CDR3 is 14 amino acids. Per the germline V gene, CDR1 is DFQATT and CDR2 is SNEGSKA (reference sequence). Between the trimmed V and J ends, which lost 7 bases and 7 bases, there was a span of 20 bases. The CDR3 bases are TGCAGTGGTAATGAGCTAACGGGGGCCCAGCCCCAGCATTTT. Protein sequence: CSGNELTGAQPQHF.

To note about this clonotype: Just one base apart from a much larger clone, this may be a read error. This sequence joins TRBV7-6 and TRBJ2-2; possible D gene TRBD1, 6 bases. CDR3 length: 15 amino acids. V lost 5 bases and J lost 2, with 12 bases in between. Germline loops: CDR1 SGHVS, CDR2 FNYEAQ. The CDR3 loop is CASSRYRVNTGELFF. The CDR3 nucleotides read TGTGCCAGCAGCCGATACAGGGTTAACACCGGGGAGCTGTTTTTT.

A remark on this clonotype: A much larger clone is a single base away; this may be a read error. V gene TRBV20-1 combines with J gene TRBJ2-2; 7 nucleotides match TRBD2. The CDR3 is made up of 13 amino acids. The germline gives CDR1 DFQATT, CDR2 SNEGSKA (reference sequence). This chain's CDR3 is CTASEGGTGELFF. The CDR3 DNA reads as TGCACTGCTAGTGAGGGAGGGACCGGGGAGCTGTTTTTT.

This chain connects TRBV11-2 to TRBJ1-1; 8 nucleotides agree with TRBD1. The trim removed 5 bases at V and 11 bases at J, leaving 7 bases unmatched. CDR3 size: 12 residues. Per the germline V gene, CDR1 is SGHAT and CDR2 is FQNNGV. The CDR3 sequence: CASSRDRRHAFF. CDR3 in DNA: TGTGCCAGCAGCAGGGACAGGCGACACGCTTTCTTT.